Listed here is a single T cell receptor (beta chain). Trimming took 5 bases from V and 8 from J, leaving 15 bases between them. Germline-derived CDR1 and CDR2 are SGHNT and YENEEA. This CDR3 is 13 amino acids long. The sample is drawn from a study of blood T cell repertoires in COVID-19. About the research overall: Acute-phase and convalescent COVID-19 samples originated in the United States, Italy and Spain. PBMCs, B-cell-depleted T cells, or T cells were the source of the cDNA or gDNA that made up the material.

Authors' analysis steps: The assay estimated nucleated cells by amplifying reference gene primers. Sequencing used immunoSEQ multiplex PCR; TCRdb keeps in-frame clones, though not all of them. V and J calls and clone size follow that table, whereas D and trimming were derived from the DNA. The data show about 190,000 clones, 88% seen once. This clonotype was sampled from a woman in her 40s who had recovered from COVID-19. The sequencing sample was made of peripheral blood. The chain joins TRBV11-3 to TRBJ1-2; perhaps TRBD1 as D (5 bases). The DNA for the CDR3 is TGTGCCAGCAGCGAAGTAGGGGTGGGAGGCTACACCTTC. Protein: CASSEVGVGGYTF.